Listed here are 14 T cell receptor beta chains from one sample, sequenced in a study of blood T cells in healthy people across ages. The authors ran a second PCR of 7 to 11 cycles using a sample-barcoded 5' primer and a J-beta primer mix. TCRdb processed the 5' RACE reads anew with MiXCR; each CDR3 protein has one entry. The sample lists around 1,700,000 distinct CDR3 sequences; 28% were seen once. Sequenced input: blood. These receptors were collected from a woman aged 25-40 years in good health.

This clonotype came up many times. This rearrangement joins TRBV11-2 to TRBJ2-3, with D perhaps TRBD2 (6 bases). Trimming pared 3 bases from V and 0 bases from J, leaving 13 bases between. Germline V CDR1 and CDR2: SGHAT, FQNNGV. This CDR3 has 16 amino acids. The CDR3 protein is CASSFGTHASTDTQYF. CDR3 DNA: TGTGCCAGCAGCTTCGGGACTCATGCTAGCACAGATACGCAGTATTTT.

The CDR3 reads CASSAPLRGTEAFF. CDR3 DNA: TGTGCCAGCAGCGCACCCCTTCGTGGCACTGAAGCTTTCTTT. The chain couples TRBV7-9 to TRBJ1-1; D not resolved. The germline CDR1 and CDR2 sequences are SEHNR and FQNEAQ (reference sequence). The CDR3 length is 14 residues. V lost 5 bases and J lost 4, with 14 bases in between.

CDR3: CSARDSRSGAHEQYF. The CDR3 DNA sequence: TGCAGTGCTAGAGATTCGAGAAGCGGGGCCCACGAGCAGTACTTC. The rearrangement uses TRBV20-1 and TRBJ2-7, with 7 bases lining up with TRBD2. Trimming at V came to 0 bases and at J to 5 bases, leaving 10 bases not matched to a gene. The CDR3 is 15 amino acids. Germline V gene sequence: CDR1 DFQATT, CDR2 SNEGSKA (reference sequence).

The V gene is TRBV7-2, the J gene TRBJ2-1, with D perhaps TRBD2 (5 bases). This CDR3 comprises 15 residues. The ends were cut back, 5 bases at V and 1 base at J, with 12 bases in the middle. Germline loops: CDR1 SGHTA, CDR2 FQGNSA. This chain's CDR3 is CASSLSWRSYNEQFF. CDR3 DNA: TGTGCCAGCAGCCTTTCCTGGAGGTCCTACAATGAGCAGTTCTTC.

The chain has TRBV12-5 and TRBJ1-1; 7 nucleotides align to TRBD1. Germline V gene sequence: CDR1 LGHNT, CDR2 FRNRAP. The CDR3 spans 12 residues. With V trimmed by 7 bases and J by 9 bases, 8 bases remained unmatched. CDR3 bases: TGTGCTAGTGCTCCGGTGGACAGGCAAGCTTTCTTT. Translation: CASAPVDRQAFF.

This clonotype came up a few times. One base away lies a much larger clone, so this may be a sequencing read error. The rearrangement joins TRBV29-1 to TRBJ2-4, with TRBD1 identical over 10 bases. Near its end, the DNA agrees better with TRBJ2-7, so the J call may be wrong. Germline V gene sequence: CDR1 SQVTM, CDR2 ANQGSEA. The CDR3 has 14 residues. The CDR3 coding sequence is TGCAGCGTCGAGACAGGGGGCTCCTACGCCGAGCAGTACTTC. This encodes CSVETGGSYAEQYF.

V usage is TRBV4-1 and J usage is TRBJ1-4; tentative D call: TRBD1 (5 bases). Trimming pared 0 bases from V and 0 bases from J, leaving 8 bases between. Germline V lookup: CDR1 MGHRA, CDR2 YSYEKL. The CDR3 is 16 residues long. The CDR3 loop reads CASSQDGTPTNEKLFF. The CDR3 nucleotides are TGCGCCAGCAGCCAAGATGGGACCCCAACTAATGAAAAACTGTTTTTT.

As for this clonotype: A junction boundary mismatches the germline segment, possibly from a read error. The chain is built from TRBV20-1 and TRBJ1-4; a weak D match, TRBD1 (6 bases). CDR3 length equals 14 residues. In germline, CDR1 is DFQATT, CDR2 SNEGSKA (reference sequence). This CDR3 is CSTRPGDTNEKLFF. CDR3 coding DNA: TGCAGTACTAGACCAGGGGACACTAATGAAAAACTGTTTTTT.

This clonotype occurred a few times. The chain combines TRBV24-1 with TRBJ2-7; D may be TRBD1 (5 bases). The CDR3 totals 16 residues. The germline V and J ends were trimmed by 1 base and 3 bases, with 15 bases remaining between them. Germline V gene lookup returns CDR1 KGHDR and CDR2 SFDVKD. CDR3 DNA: TGTGCCACCAGTGATTTTCTATTGGACATGTACTACGAGCAGTACTTC. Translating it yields CATSDFLLDMYYEQYF.

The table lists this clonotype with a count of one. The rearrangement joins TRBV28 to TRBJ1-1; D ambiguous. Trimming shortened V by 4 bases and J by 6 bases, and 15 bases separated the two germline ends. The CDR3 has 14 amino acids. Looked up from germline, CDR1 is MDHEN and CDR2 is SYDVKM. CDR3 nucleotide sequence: TGTGCCAGCAGTTCACTGGGTGGGTTCCCTGAAGCTTTCTTT. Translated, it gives CASSSLGGFPEAFF.

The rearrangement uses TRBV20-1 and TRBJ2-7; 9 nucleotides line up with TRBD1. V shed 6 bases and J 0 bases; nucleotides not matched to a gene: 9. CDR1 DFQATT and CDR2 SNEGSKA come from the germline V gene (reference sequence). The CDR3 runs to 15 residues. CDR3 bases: TGCAGTGCCCCGGACCGGACAGGGGACTCCTACGAGCAGTACTTC. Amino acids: CSAPDRTGDSYEQYF.

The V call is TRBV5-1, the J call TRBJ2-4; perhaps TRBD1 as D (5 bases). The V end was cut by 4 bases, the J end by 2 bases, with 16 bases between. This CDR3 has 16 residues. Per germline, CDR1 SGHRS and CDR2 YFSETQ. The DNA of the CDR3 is TGCGCCAGCAGCCCCGTGACCGACAGCACCAAAAACATTCAGTACTTC. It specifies CASSPVTDSTKNIQYF.

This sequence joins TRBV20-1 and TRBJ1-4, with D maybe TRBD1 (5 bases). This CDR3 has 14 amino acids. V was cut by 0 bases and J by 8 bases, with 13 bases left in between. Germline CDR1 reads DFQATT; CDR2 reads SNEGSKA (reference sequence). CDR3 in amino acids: CSARDPLGGEKLFF. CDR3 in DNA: TGCAGTGCTAGAGATCCCCTCGGGGGGGAAAAACTGTTTTTT.

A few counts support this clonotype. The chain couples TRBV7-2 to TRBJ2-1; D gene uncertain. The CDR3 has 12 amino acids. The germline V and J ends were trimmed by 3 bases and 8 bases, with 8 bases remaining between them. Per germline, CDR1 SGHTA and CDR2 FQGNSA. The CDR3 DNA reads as TGTGCCAGCAGCTTGACCCCCTATGAGCAGTTCTTC. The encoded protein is CASSLTPYEQFF.